The present T cell receptor (beta chain) was sequenced within a study of T cell repertoires in MIS-A myocarditis (dated 2022 in TCRdb). TCRbeta CDR3 regions were amplified with the immunoSEQ bias-controlled multiplex PCR and sequenced at high throughput. Under the source paper's analysis protocol: The immunoSEQ vendor pipeline collapsed and filtered CDR3 sequences to measure the abundance and frequency of each unique TCRbeta CDR3. Using a 90% global sequence identity threshold, CD-HIT clustered dominant CDR3 amino acid sequences together with SARS-CoV-2-specific ImmuneCODE TCRbeta sequences. A clone was classed as hyperexpanded at a frequency of 0.1 to 1 and as large at a frequency of 0.01 to 0.1. MiXCR was used to confirm CDR3 amino acid sequences and V and J gene assignments of dominant clones. The R stringdist package was used to compute Levenshtein distances between the patient clonotypes and the ImmuneCODE hits. TCRdb carries this immuneACCESS record with in-frame sequences only. Its versions omit some clonotypes, under half of them owing to an unresolved V gene in the studies checked, with the rest unexplained. V, J and clone size derive from that table, while D and trimming were established from the DNA sequence. This sample has around 6,000 clones in its table, and nearly 80% of those were observed once. The ten largest clones capture less than 65% of the sample.

Of note for this clone: Which antigen it targets is not known. Base quality data are lacking; no much larger clone is found one base away. This sample includes further DNA sequences coding for the same CDR3.

The QIAamp DNA FFPE kit was used to extract genomic DNA from formalin-fixed paraffin-embedded autopsy tissue. The clonotype comes from a man aged 18 to 29 with fulminant myocarditis from multisystem inflammatory syndrome in adults (MIS-A) after COVID-19. The sample taken for sequencing was interventricular septum heart tissue obtained at autopsy. This sample's cell subset or site label indicates: cardiac tissue sample (left or right ventricle, interventricular septum, or pericardium).

The nucleotides are TGCGCCAGCAGCCAAGGGGTAGTAGGGTCACCCCTCCACTTT. Translated, this is CASSQGVVGSPLHF. The rearrangement joined TRBV4-1 to TRBJ1-6; the D gene is unclear. V loses 1 base, J loses 10 bases, and the germline ends lie 11 bases apart. The CDR3 goes from the cysteine to the phenylalanine over 14 residues. Here the CDR3 DNA is all that survives: 42 bases in frame from base 1. Reading the germline V gene gives CDR1 MGHRA and CDR2 YSYEKL.